This T cell receptor beta chain was found in a study of early stage breast cancer tumors. Profiling relied on immunoSEQ multiplex PCR, and the TCRdb table lists in-frame clones only, not all of them. The table shows 20,000 to 25,000 clones, with 65% to 75% occurring only once. General observations from the study: Chain pairing and CD4, CD8 or FOXP3 expression were not captured.

This clone was seen only a few times. Its target is unknown. With V trimmed by 5 bases and J by 7 bases, 5 bases remained unmatched. The CDR3 has 15 residues. Germline V gene data show CDR1 as SGHTA and CDR2 as FQGNSA. The rearrangement uses TRBV7-2 and TRBJ2-2; 12 nucleotides align to TRBD2. The receptor was derived from a person aged 55 to 75 with breast cancer. Sequenced input: breast tumor tissue. CDR3 loop: CASSPSSGRGGELFF. In DNA form, the CDR3 reads TGTGCCAGCAGCCCCTCTAGCGGGAGGGGCGGGGAGCTGTTTTTT.